This T cell receptor beta chain appears in the sequencing data of a study of identical twins (TCRdb year 2016). Turning to the overall study: The study deep-sequenced TCR alpha and beta repertoires from monozygotic twins, unrelated adults of various ages and cord blood to test whether fetal clonotypes persist. To rule out contamination, replicate twin experiments were performed at different times with different library preparation protocols. General study outcomes and caveats: Excess twin sharing in beta out-of-frame sequences was weaker because fewer shared sequences lowered the signal-to-noise ratio. In monozygotic twins, out-of-frame TCR alpha sharing was systematically underestimated by recombination models, although the models agreed with sharing between unrelated individuals. Fewer insertions were carried by abundant cord blood beta clonotypes; a weaker similar trend was observed in young adult naive repertoires, while no such trend was observed in memory repertoires. Conclusions relied on cross-sectional statistical analysis, since the same donors could not be followed over many years. Zero-insertion analyses could be partly confounded by invariant T cells such as MAIT and iNKT, although diverse VJ usage argued against such confounding for most clonotypes. Compared with coincidental sharing between unrelated individuals, out-of-frame TCR alpha sequences shared between twins showed an excess of sequences with low generation probability.

In this sample, this clonotype turned up many times. This clone's antigen is unknown. No base quality values were provided; no much bigger clone lies one nucleotide off. V drops 0 bases and J drops 3 bases, leaving 13 bases in between. The CDR3, cysteine through phenylalanine, is 15 amino acids long. Only the CDR3 portion is preserved as DNA: 45 bases, with reading frame beginning at the first base. The germline V gene gives CDR1 as SGHRS and CDR2 as YFSETQ. Every donor in the study was a healthy Caucasian. Three unrelated non-twin adults were additionally sequenced: a male aged 18 to 30, a male aged 50 to 59 and a female aged 50 to 59. Miltenyi CD45RO+ enrichment and human naive T-cell isolation kits were used to isolate memory (CD45RO+) and naive T cells from PBMC. Library method: 5' RACE. TCRdb lists the instrument as Illumina HiSeq 2000. Template switching added a universal primer binding site, and the final cDNA carried a unique molecular identifier that allowed TCR cDNA molecules to be counted accurately. Specific primers in the conserved constant-segment region were used to synthesize first-strand cDNA for the TCR alpha and beta chains. Each cDNA library was double barcoded, with a SMART-Mk sample barcode plus Illumina barcodes, to control for contamination. Two successive PCR steps introduced TruSeq adapter sequences along with Illumina sample barcodes. The TCR alpha and beta cDNA libraries were sequenced on the Illumina HiSeq platform using custom primers. Processing in the source paper ran as follows. Raw reads were processed with MiGEC to extract unique molecular identifiers, and MiXCR was used to determine CDR3 positions. Recombination models were inferred per individual with the repgenHMM and IGoR tools using an EM algorithm. Shared clonotypes were analyzed with the tcR package in R, and sharing was normalized by the product of cloneset sizes. To study raw recombination free of thymic and clonal selection effects, out-of-frame nonproductive sequences were analyzed. TCRdb reran the public reads through fastp at Q25 and MiXCR, keeping productive beta chains. Identical CDR3 protein sequences are pooled into one entry, listed with their most common genes and DNA. V and J calls and clone size were set by TCRdb, not the authors. For this sample the table gives 350,000 to 500,000 distinct CDR3 sequences, of which around 18% were detected only once. The top ten clonotypes cover around 10% of the sample.

The sequence joins TRBV5-1 to TRBJ2-7; TRBD1 is a possible D gene, resting on 6 matching bases. The TCR sequence derives from a man aged 50 or older in good health. The specimen sequenced was naive T cells sorted from blood. The meaning of the sample's cell subset or site label: cells isolated with a human naive T-cell isolation kit. The CDR3 has the sequence CASSLGVGQSYEQYF. The nucleotide sequence is TGCGCCAGCAGCTTGGGTGTTGGACAGAGCTACGAGCAGTACTTC.